This entry lists 15 T cell receptor beta chains sequenced from one sample in a study of blood T cell repertoires in COVID-19. TCRdb's table, derived via immunoSEQ multiplex PCR, lists solely in-frame clones and lacks some. The sample carries over 120,000 clones, around 90% recorded once. Sequencing input: peripheral blood. These receptor sequences come from a woman between 45 and 60 years old with acute or convalescent COVID-19.

The chain links TRBV27 to TRBJ2-1, with D perhaps TRBD2 (6 bases). This CDR3 is 16 amino acids long. Trimming pared 0 bases from V and 1 base from J, leaving 10 bases between. The germline V gene has CDR1 MNHEY and CDR2 SMNVEV (reference sequence). CDR3 region: CASSLSFGSSYNEQFF. In DNA form, the CDR3 reads TGTGCCAGCAGTTTATCATTCGGGAGTTCCTACAATGAGCAGTTCTTC.

The rearrangement uses TRBV14 and TRBJ1-2; D is uncertain. The CDR3 consists of 13 residues. Germline CDR1 and CDR2: SGHDN and FVKESK. Trimming shortened V by 3 bases and J by 4 bases, and 9 bases separated the two germline ends. The CDR3 region has the DNA TGTGCCAGCAGCCAGGACTGGTCCTATGGCTACACCTTC. Its protein is CASSQDWSYGYTF.

The chain links TRBV6-5 to TRBJ2-7; 7 bases are shared with TRBD2. This CDR3 is built from 16 residues. V lost 4 bases to trimming and J lost 4 bases; unmatched junction nucleotides: 13. Germline CDR1 is MNHEY and CDR2 is SVGAGI. CDR3 loop: CASSSHGGRVEYEQYF. The CDR3 nucleotides are TGTGCCAGCAGTTCCCATGGCGGGAGAGTGGAATACGAGCAGTACTTC.

As concerns this clone: The same CDR3 arises from other DNA sequences in this sample as well. V and J are TRBV18 and TRBJ2-7; unclear D gene. Germline assignment: CDR1 KGHSH and CDR2 LQKENI. This CDR3 is built from 12 residues. Trimming cost V 2 bases and J 3 bases, with 5 bases left between them. The CDR3 DNA is TGTGCCAGCTCACCAAGTAGCTACGAGCAGTACTTC. Translation gives CASSPSSYEQYF. The full variable domain, completed using reference TRBV18 and TRBJ2-7, is NAGVMQNPRHLVRRRGQEARLRCSPMKGHSHVYWYRQLPEEGLKFMVYLQKENIIDESGMPKERFSAEFPKEGPSILRIQQVVRGDSAAYFCASSPSSYEQYFGPGTRLTVT.

This chain joins TRBV7-2 and TRBJ2-4; D may be TRBD2 (6 bases). CDR3 length: 16 residues. Germline V gives CDR1 SGHTA, CDR2 FQGNSA. Trimming shortened V by 4 bases and J by 0 bases, and 13 bases separated the two germline ends. CDR3 nucleotide sequence: TGTGCCAGCAGCTCGGGAGCCCCCTTAGCCAAAAACATTCAGTACTTC. This translates into CASSSGAPLAKNIQYF.

The CDR3, as DNA: TGTGCCATCAGTGGGGGGACTAGCGGGAGTCGCGAGCAGTACTTC. Its translation: CAISGGTSGSREQYF. This sequence joins TRBV10-3 and TRBJ2-7; TRBD2 matches at 14 bases. Losses at the gene ends were 4 bases for V and 6 bases for J; bases not matched to a gene: 5. This CDR3 comprises 15 residues. CDR1 and CDR2 (germline): ENHRY, SYGVKD.

V gene TRBV2 combines with J gene TRBJ2-1; TRBD2 aligns across 10 bases. CDR1 and CDR2 (germline): SNHLY, FYNNEI. The CDR3 spans 17 residues. V was clipped by 6 bases and J by 6 bases; unmatched bases: 14. This CDR3 reads CASRGPVAGGISNEQFF. The CDR3 DNA is TGTGCCAGCAGAGGTCCGGTAGCGGGAGGTATCTCCAATGAGCAGTTCTTC.

The chain is built from TRBV10-3 and TRBJ2-5; D unresolved. This CDR3 comprises 14 residues. Germline CDR1 is ENHRY and CDR2 is SYGVKD. The V end lost 0 bases, the J end lost 2 bases, and 7 bases lay between the germline ends. In DNA, the CDR3 is TGTGCCATCAGTGAGTCTGGAGTACAAGAGACCCAGTACTTC. Amino acids: CAISESGVQETQYF.

A single count supports this clone. The chain links TRBV16 to TRBJ1-1; possible D gene TRBD1, 6 bases. Between the trimmed V and J ends, which lost 2 bases and 6 bases, there was a span of 19 bases. The CDR3 spans 16 residues. From germline, CDR1 is KGHSY and CDR2 FQNENV. Here the CDR3 DNA reads TGTGCCAGCAGCCAAACCAGGGGTAGGACCCCCGCTGAAGCTTTCTTT. Its translation: CASSQTRGRTPAEAFF.

This chain joins TRBV7-3 and TRBJ2-3; TRBD2 matches at 7 bases. Germline CDR1 reads SGHTA; CDR2 reads FQGTGA. The CDR3 totals 16 residues. J lost 0 bases, V lost 0 bases, and 3 bases had no gene match. CDR3 sequence (DNA): TGTGCCAGCAGCTTAACGGTGCGGGGGAGCACAGATACGCAGTATTTT. This gives the protein CASSLTVRGSTDTQYF.

This chain uses TRBV2 with TRBJ2-7, with TRBD2 identical over 9 bases. The CDR3 loop spans 12 amino acids. Germline-derived CDR1 and CDR2 are SNHLY and FYNNEI. The trim removed 10 bases at V and 2 bases at J, leaving 3 bases unmatched. This chain's CDR3 is CATRLAAYEQYF. The CDR3 coding sequence is TGTGCCACCCGACTAGCGGCCTACGAGCAGTACTTC.

V gene TRBV5-1 combines with J gene TRBJ1-1, with D perhaps matching TRBD1 (5 bases). V shed 4 bases and J shed 4 bases, with 17 bases lying between them. The CDR3 is 15 amino acids. CDR1 and CDR2 (germline): SGHRS, YFSETQ. DNA of the CDR3: TGCGCCAGCAGCCTTTGGGGCTCGGTGAGCACTGAAGCTTTCTTT. Translated, it gives CASSLWGSVSTEAFF.

The J gene is TRBJ2-2, the V gene TRBV12-3 or TRBV12-4; D is uncertain. This CDR3 spans 12 amino acids. The V end lost 3 bases, the J end lost 6 bases, and 5 bases lay between the germline ends. CDR3 amino acids: CASSFQAGELFF. Written as DNA, the CDR3 is TGTGCCAGCAGTTTCCAGGCCGGGGAGCTGTTTTTT.

The chain uses TRBV25-1 and TRBJ1-1, with 8 bases fitting TRBD1. V lost 6 bases to trimming and J lost 7 bases; unmatched junction nucleotides: 13. This CDR3 contains 15 residues. Per germline, CDR1 MGHDK and CDR2 SYGVNS. CDR3 protein: CASRTTQGAALEAFF. DNA for the CDR3: TGTGCCAGCAGAACCACCCAGGGGGCAGCCCTTGAAGCTTTCTTT. The full variable domain, its missing parts supplied by reference TRBV25-1 and TRBJ1-1, is EADIYQTPRYLVIGTGKKITLECSQTMGHDKMYWYQQDPGMELHLIHYSYGVNSTEKGDLSSESTVSRIRTEHFPLTLESARPSHTSQYLCASRTTQGAALEAFFGQGTRLTVV.

The rearrangement links TRBV6-5 to TRBJ1-2; D remains ambiguous. The germline V gene encodes CDR1 MNHEY and CDR2 SVGAGI. V lost 5 bases, J lost 7 bases, and 11 bases lay in between. The CDR3 sequence is 12 residues long. CDR3 coding DNA: TGTGCCAGCAGTCAGCGTCGGGGTGGCTACACCTTC. Its translation: CASSQRRGGYTF.